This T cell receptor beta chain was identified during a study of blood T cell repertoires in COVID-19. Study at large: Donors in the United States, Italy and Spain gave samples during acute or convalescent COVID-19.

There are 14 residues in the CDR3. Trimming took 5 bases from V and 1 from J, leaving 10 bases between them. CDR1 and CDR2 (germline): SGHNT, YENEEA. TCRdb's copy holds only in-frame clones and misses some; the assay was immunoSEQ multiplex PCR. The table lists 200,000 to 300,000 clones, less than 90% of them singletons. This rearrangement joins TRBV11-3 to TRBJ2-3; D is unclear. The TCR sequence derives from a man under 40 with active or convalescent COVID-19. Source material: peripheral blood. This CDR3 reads CASSHTRGTDTQYF. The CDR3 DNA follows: TGTGCCAGCAGCCATACCCGGGGCACAGATACGCAGTATTTT.